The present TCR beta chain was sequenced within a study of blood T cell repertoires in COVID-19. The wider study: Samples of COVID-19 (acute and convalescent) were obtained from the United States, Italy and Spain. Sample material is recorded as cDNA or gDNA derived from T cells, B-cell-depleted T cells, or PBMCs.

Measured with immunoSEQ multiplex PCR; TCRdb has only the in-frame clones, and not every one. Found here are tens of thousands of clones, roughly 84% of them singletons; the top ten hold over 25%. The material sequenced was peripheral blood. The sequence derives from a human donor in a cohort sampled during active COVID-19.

CDR3 region: CASSESWRGNIQYF. The DNA for the CDR3 is TGCGCCAGCAGTGAGTCATGGAGGGGAAACATTCAGTACTTC. The rearrangement links TRBV10-1 to TRBJ2-4; D may be TRBD2 (6 bases). This CDR3 is 14 amino acids long. The germline V gene encodes CDR1 WNHNN and CDR2 SYGVQD (reference sequence). Trimming took 0 bases from V and 6 from J, leaving 9 bases between them.